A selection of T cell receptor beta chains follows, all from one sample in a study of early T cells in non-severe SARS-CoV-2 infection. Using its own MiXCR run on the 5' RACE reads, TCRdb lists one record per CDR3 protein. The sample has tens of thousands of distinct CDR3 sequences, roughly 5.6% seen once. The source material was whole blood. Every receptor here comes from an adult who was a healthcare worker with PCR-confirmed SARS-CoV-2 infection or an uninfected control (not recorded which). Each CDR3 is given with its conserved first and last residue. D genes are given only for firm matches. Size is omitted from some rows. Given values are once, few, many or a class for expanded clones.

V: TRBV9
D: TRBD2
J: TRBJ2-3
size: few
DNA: TGTGCCAGCAGCCCCCGGACTAGCGGAAGCACAGATACGCAGTATTTT
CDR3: CASSPRTSGSTDTQYF

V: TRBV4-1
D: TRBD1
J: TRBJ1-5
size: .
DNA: TGCGCCAGCAGCCGAACAGGGGGCGCCGTTCAGCCCCAGCATTTT
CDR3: CASSRTGGAVQPQHF

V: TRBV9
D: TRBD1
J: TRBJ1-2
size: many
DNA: TGCGCCAGCAGCGTTGGAGGGGGCAAAGCTAACTATGGCTACACCTTC
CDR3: CASSVGGGKANYGYTF

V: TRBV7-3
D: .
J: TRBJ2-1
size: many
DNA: TGTGCCAGCAGCTCTCCCCCCCCGGCCCAGCTGTTCTTC
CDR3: CASSSPPPAQLFF

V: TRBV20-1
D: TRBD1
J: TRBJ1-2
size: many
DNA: TGCAGTGCTTCTATTCCGGGACAGGGAATAGGCTACACCTTC
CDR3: CSASIPGQGIGYTF

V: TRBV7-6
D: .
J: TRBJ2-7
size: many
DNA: TGTGCCAGCAGCATCCGGGACTCCTCGGGCGAGCAGTACTTC
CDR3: CASSIRDSSGEQYF

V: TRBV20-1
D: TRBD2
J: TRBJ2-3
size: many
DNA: TGCAGTGCTAGAGATGGCGGGGGGCCCACAGATACGCAGTATTTT
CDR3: CSARDGGGPTDTQYF

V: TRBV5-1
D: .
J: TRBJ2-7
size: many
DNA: TGCGCCAGCAGCCTGGGACACTCCTCCTACGAGCAGTACTTC
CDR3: CASSLGHSSYEQYF

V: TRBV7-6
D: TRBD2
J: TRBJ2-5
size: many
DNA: TGTGCCAGCAGAAAACTAGCGGGGGATAAAGAGACCCAGTACTTC
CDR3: CASRKLAGDKETQYF

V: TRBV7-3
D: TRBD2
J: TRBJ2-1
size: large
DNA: TGTGCCAGCAGCTTAGACGTAGCGGGGGGCTACAATGAGCAGTTCTTC
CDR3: CASSLDVAGGYNEQFF

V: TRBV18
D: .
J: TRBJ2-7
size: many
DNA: TGTGCCAGCGGGAGGACAGCTAGCTACGAGCAGTACTTC
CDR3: CASGRTASYEQYF

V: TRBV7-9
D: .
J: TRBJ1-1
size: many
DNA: TGTGCCAGCAGCTCCTACAGGGTTCTAGGTACTGAAGCTTTCTTT
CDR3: CASSSYRVLGTEAFF

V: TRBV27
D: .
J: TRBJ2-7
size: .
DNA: TGTGCCAGCAGTTTATCGGACATGAGAAACGAGCAGTACTTC
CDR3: CASSLSDMRNEQYF

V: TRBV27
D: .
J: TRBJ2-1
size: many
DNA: TGTGCCAGCAGGTTGGGAGTGGGCTACAATGAGCAGTTCTTC
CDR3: CASRLGVGYNEQFF

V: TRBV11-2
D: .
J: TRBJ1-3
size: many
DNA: TGTGCCAGCAGCTTATCGGAAGCTGGAAACACCATATATTTT
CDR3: CASSLSEAGNTIYF

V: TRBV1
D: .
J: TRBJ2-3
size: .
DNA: TGCACCAGCAGCCCACAGGGAGTCTGCACAGATACGCAGTATTTT
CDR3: CTSSPQGVCTDTQYF

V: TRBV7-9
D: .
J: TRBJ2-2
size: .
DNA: TGTGCCAGCAGCTTAAGCCAGGTTGACACCGGGGAGCTGTTTTTT
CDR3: CASSLSQVDTGELFF

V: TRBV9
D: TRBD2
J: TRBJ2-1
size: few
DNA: TGTGCCAGCAACGGACTAGCGGGAACCTACAATGAGCAGTTCTTC
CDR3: CASNGLAGTYNEQFF

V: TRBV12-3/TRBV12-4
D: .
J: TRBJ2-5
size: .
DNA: TGTGCCAGCAGCAACCACGGGGAGACCCAGTACTTC
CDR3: CASSNHGETQYF

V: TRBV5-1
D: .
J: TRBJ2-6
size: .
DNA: TGCGCCAGCAGCTTGGGGCTGTTGAGCTCTGGGGCCAACGTCCTGACTTTC
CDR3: CASSLGLLSSGANVLTF

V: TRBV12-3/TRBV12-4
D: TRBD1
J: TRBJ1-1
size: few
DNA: TGTGCCAGCAGGCTGACAGGGTTGGACACTGAAGCTTTCTTT
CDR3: CASRLTGLDTEAFF

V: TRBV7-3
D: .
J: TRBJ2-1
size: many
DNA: TGTGCCAGCCATGAGCAGTTCTTC
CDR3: CASHEQFF

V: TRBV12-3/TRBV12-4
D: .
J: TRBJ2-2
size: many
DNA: TGTGCCAGCTCTGGTACCGGCAACACCGGGGAGCTGTTTTTT
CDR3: CASSGTGNTGELFF

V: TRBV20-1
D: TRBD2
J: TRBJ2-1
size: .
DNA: TGCAGTGCTAGTCCCGGGGGGGGTACGGAGCAGTTCTTC
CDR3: CSASPGGGTEQFF

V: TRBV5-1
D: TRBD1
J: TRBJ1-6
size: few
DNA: TGCGCCAGCAGAGCGGGACAGAGTACCAATTCACCCCTCCACTTT
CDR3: CASRAGQSTNSPLHF

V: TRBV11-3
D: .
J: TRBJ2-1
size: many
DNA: TGTGCCAGCAGCTTTACCCCAGGGTCCTACAATGAGCAGTTCTTC
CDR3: CASSFTPGSYNEQFF

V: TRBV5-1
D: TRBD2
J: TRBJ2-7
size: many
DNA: TGCGCCAGCAGCTTGGAGGGAGGGCCAGGCGAGCAGTACTTC
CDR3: CASSLEGGPGEQYF

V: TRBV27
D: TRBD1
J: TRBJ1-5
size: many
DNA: TGTGCCAGCAGTTTACCCGGACAGGGGTATCAGCCCCAGCATTTT
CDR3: CASSLPGQGYQPQHF

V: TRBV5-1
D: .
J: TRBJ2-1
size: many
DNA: TGCGCCAGCAGAAGCGACGGGACATACAATGAGCAGTTCTTC
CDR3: CASRSDGTYNEQFF

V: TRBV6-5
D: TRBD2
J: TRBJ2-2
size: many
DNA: TGTGCCAGCAGTCGGGAGGGCCTAACGAACACCGGGGAGCTGTTTTTT
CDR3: CASSREGLTNTGELFF